This is a list of T cell receptor beta chains from one sample in a study of blood T cells in healthy people across ages. In TCRdb, the 5' RACE reads were re-called with MiXCR into one record per CDR3 protein. The sample gives 780,000 or so distinct CDR3 sequences, 53% of which show up once; approximately 40% is in the top ten. Sequenced: blood. The receptors stem from a man older than 75 in good health. Both conserved end residues are part of each CDR3. A D gene is named only where the DNA matches it firmly. The listing skips clone size in some rows; elsewhere it reads once, few, many or a size class.

j_gene	v_gene	abundance	d_gene	CDR3nt	CDR3aa
TRBJ1-5	TRBV5-6	.	.	TGTGCCAGCAGCTTGGGGGGGTGGGGACAGCCCCAGCATTTT	CASSLGGWGQPQHF
TRBJ1-6	TRBV6-5	.	.	TGTGCCAGCAGTTACCAATCAAGTCGGTCCAGCTCCTATAATTCACCCCTCCACTTT	CASSYQSSRSSSYNSPLHF
TRBJ2-7	TRBV7-9	.	.	TGTGCCAGCAGCTTAATAATCGGGATCTACGAGCAGTACTTC	CASSLIIGIYEQYF
TRBJ1-4	TRBV11-2	.	.	TGTGCCTGCAGCTTAGGGGTCGGAACTAATGAAAAACTGTTTTTT	CACSLGVGTNEKLFF
TRBJ1-2	TRBV7-9	.	.	TGTGCCAGCAGCTTAGACAGGTCCTGGGGCTACACCTTC	CASSLDRSWGYTF
TRBJ1-4	TRBV4-1	.	.	TGCGCCAGCAGCCCCCGGTGGACTAATGAAAAACTGTTTTTT	CASSPRWTNEKLFF
TRBJ1-6	TRBV11-2	few	.	TGTGCCAGCAGCTTAGTCCCCGGGGGTTCAGCCCTCCACTTT	CASSLVPGGSALHF
TRBJ1-1	TRBV7-8	.	.	TGTGCCAGCAGCAAGGGTACGAGGGGCAGGGACACTGAAGCTTTCTTT	CASSKGTRGRDTEAFF
TRBJ2-1	TRBV2	.	.	TGTGCCAGCAGCCTCCTTTGGGGGCAGTTCTTC	CASSLLWGQFF
TRBJ2-5	TRBV20-1	.	.	TGCAGTGCAGTAGGCGAAAGCGAGACCCAGTACTTC	CSAVGESETQYF
TRBJ1-2	TRBV20-1	.	.	TGCAGTGCTAGAGCTCTGACCAGCAGGGGTGGCTACACCTTC	CSARALTSRGGYTF
TRBJ2-7	TRBV27	.	TRBD2	TGTGCCAGCAGTGGGAGACGGGGGGTGGGGGATGGCGAGCAGTACTTC	CASSGRRGVGDGEQYF
TRBJ2-1	TRBV29-1	.	.	TGCAGCGTTGAAGCAGGGGGGAACAATGAGCAGTTCTTC	CSVEAGGNNEQFF
TRBJ2-3	TRBV20-1	.	.	TGCAGTGCTAAGAGTGCGGGAAGTCCAACAGATACGCAGTATTTT	CSAKSAGSPTDTQYF
TRBJ2-7	TRBV11-2	.	TRBD2	TGTGCCAGCACCCTAGCGGGTGGCGTGGGGGGCTACGAGCAGTACTTC	CASTLAGGVGGYEQYF
TRBJ2-7	TRBV29-1	few	TRBD2	TGCAGCGTAGGTAGGCCTAGCGGGAGTAGCCACGAGCAGTACTTC	CSVGRPSGSSHEQYF
TRBJ2-1	TRBV5-4	.	.	TGTGCCAGCAGCTTCGGAGGGAGGTCAACTGGGGAGCAGTTCTTC	CASSFGGRSTGEQFF
TRBJ1-6	TRBV10-2	few	.	TGCGCCAGCAGTGAGGTTAATTCACCCCTCCACTTT	CASSEVNSPLHF
TRBJ2-1	TRBV7-2	many	TRBD1	TGTGCCAGCACACCTCTACAGGGGTCCTACAATGAGCAGTTCTTC	CASTPLQGSYNEQFF
TRBJ2-1	TRBV7-8	few	.	TGTGCCAGCAGCTTACGTGACGGGCGGTACAATGAGCAGTTCTTC	CASSLRDGRYNEQFF
TRBJ1-4	TRBV29-1	.	.	TGCAGCGTTGCCCAGGGGTCTGCTAATGAAAAACTGTTTTTT	CSVAQGSANEKLFF
TRBJ2-3	TRBV29-1	.	TRBD1	TGCAGCGTGTCGACAGGGGGTGATACGCAGTATTTT	CSVSTGGDTQYF
TRBJ2-4	TRBV20-1	.	TRBD2	TGCAGTGCTAGTCCCTCGGGAGGAGGGGAGCGGTACTTC	CSASPSGGGERYF
TRBJ1-5	TRBV6-6	.	.	TGTGCCAGCAGTTACTCGCCCCGGGCTGGCAATCAGCCCCAGCATTTT	CASSYSPRAGNQPQHF
TRBJ2-5	TRBV20-1	.	TRBD2	TGCAGTGCTAGCCTTAGCGGGGGATTGAGAGAGCAGTACTTC	CSASLSGGLREQYF
TRBJ2-1	TRBV7-9	.	TRBD1	TGTGCCAGCAGCATAGCTGGGACAGGGGGGAATGAGCAGTTCTTC	CASSIAGTGGNEQFF
TRBJ1-2	TRBV5-5	few	.	TGTGCCAGCAGCTTGAGTGGCAATGGCTACACCTTC	CASSLSGNGYTF